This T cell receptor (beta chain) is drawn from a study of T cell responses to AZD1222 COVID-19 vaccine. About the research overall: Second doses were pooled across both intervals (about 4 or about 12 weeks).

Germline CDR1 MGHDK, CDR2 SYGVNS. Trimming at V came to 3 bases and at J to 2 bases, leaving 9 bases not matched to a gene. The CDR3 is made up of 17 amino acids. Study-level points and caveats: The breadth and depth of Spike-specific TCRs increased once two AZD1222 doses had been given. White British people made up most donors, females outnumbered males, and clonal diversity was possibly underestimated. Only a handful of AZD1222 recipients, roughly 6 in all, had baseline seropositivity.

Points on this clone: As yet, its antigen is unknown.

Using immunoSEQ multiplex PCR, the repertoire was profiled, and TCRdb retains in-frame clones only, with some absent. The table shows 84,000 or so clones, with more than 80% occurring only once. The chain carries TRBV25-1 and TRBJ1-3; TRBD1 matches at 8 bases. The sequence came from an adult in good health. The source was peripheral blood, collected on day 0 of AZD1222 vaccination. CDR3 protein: CASSDLDRDVTGNTIYF. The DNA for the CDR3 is TGTGCCAGCAGTGACTTGGACAGGGATGTAACTGGAAACACCATATATTTT.